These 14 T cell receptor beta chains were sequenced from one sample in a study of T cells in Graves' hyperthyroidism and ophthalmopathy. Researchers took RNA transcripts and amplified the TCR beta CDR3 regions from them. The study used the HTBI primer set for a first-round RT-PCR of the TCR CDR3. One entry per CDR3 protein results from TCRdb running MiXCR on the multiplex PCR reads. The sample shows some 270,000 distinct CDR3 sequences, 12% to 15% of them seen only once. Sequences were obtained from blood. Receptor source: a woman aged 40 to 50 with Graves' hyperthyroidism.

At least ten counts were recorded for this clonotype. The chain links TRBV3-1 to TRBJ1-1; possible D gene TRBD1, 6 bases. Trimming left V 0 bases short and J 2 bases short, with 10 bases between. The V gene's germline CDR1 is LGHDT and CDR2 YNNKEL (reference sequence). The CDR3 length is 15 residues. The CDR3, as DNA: TGTGCCAGCAGCCAAGAACAGGGCTCAAACACTGAAGCTTTCTTT. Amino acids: CASSQEQGSNTEAFF.

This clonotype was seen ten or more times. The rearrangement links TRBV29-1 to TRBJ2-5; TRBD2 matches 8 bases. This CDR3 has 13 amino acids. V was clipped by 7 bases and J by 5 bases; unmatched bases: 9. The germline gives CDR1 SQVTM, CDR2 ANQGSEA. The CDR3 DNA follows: TGCAGCGCCCAAAGCGGGAGTGGGGAGACCCAGTACTTC. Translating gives CSAQSGSGETQYF.

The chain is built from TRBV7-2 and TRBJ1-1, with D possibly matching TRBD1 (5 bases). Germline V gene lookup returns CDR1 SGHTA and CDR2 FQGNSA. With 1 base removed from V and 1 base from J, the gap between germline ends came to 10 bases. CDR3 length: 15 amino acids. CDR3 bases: TGTGCCAGCAGCTTAGACCGGGGGGAGAACACTGAAGCTTTCTTT. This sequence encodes CASSLDRGENTEAFF.

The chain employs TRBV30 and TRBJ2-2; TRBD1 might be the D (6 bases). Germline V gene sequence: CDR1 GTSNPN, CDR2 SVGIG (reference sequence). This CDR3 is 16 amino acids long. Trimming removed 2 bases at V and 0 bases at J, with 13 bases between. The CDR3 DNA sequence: TGTGCCTGGAGTTTAGGGGGAGCCTCGAACACCGGGGAGCTGTTTTTT. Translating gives CAWSLGGASNTGELFF.

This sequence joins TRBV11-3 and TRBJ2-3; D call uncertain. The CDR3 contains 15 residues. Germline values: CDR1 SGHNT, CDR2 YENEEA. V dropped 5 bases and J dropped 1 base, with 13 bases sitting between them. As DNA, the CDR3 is TGTGCCAGCAGCCAAGGCACATACCGCACAGATACGCAGTATTTT. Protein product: CASSQGTYRTDTQYF.

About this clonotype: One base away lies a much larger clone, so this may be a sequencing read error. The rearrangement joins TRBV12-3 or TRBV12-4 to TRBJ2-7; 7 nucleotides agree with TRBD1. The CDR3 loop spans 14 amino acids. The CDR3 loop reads CASSFGTAIYEQCF. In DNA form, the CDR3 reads TGTGCCAGCAGTTTCGGGACAGCCATCTACGAGCAGTGCTTC.

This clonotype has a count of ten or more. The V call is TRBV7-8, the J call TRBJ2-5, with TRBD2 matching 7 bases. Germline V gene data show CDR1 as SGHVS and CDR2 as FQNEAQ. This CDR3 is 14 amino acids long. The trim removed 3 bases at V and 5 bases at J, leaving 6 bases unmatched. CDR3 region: CASSFWGGDETQYF. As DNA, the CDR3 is TGTGCCAGCAGCTTCTGGGGGGGAGATGAGACCCAGTACTTC.

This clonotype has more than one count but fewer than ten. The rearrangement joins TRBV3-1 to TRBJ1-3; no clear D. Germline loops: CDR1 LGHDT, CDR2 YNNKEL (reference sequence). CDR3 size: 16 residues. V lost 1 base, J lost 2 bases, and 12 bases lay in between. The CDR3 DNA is TGTGCCAGCAGCCAAGGTACCGGGAGGGCTGGAAACACCATATATTTT. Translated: CASSQGTGRAGNTIYF.

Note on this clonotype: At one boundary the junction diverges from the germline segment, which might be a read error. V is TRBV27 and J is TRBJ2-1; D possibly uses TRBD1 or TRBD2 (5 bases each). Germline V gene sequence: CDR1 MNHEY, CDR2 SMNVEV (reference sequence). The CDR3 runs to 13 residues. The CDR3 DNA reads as TGTGCCAGCAGTTCGGGACCTCCCAGTGAGCAGCTCTTC. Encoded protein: CASSSGPPSEQLF.

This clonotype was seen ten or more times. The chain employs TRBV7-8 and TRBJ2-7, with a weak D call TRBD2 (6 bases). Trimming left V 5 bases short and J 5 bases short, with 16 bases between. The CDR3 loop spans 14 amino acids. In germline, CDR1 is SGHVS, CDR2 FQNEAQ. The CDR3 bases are TGTGCCAGCAGCCAATTCACACTAGCCCACGAGCAGTACTTC. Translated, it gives CASSQFTLAHEQYF.

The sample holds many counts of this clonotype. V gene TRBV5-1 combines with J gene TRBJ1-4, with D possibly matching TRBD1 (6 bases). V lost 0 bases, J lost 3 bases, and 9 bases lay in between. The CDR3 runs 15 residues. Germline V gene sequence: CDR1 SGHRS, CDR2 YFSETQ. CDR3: CASSLAGQPNEKLFF. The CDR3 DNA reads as TGCGCCAGCAGCTTGGCAGGACAGCCTAATGAAAAACTGTTTTTT.

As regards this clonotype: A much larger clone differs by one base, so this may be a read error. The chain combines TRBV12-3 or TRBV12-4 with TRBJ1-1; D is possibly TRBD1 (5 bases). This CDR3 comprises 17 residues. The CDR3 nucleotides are TGTGCCAGCAGTTGGCCGGGACGGAGGGCTTCGAACATTGAAGCTTTCTTT. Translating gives CASSWPGRRASNIEAFF.

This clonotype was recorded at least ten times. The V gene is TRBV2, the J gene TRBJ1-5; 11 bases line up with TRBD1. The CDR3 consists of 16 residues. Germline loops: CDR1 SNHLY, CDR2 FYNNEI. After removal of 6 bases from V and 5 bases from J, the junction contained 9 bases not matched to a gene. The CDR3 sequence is CASRGGQGAFYQPQHF. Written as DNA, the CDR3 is TGTGCCAGCAGGGGAGGACAGGGGGCTTTCTATCAGCCCCAGCATTTT.

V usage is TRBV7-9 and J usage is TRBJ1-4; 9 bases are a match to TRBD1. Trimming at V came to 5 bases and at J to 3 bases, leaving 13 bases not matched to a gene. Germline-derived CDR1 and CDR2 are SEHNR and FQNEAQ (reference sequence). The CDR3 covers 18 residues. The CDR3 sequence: CASSPRPGTGSANEKLFF. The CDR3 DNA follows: TGTGCCAGCAGCCCGAGACCCGGGACAGGGAGCGCTAATGAAAAACTGTTTTTT.